A selection of T cell receptor beta chains follows, all from one sample in a study of shared clonotypes between healthy human individuals. Sequenced by immunoSEQ multiplex PCR; TCRdb stores in-frame clones only, minus some. In the table there are around 750,000 clones, around 74% of which are singletons. Material: memory CD4+ T cells sorted from blood. The source is a woman in her 30s in good health. CDR3s include the opening cysteine and the closing phenylalanine or tryptophan. The order of the fields is D gene, V gene, J gene, clone size, CDR3 DNA, CDR3 protein. D genes are given only for firm matches. Not every row has a clone size; where given, it reads once, few, many or a size class.

d_call: NA; v_call: TRBV6-6; j_call: TRBJ2-1; clone_size: few; cdr3_nt: TGTGCCAGCAGACTTTTAGATGAGCAGTTCTTC; cdr3_aa: CASRLLDEQFF
d_call: NA; v_call: TRBV11-2; j_call: TRBJ2-1; clone_size: NA; cdr3_nt: TGTGCCAGCAGCTCCAACCCCGGGGCTGGTGCCAATGAGCAGTTCTTC; cdr3_aa: CASSSNPGAGANEQFF
d_call: TRBD1; v_call: TRBV5-1; j_call: TRBJ1-2; clone_size: NA; cdr3_nt: TGCGCCAGCAGCTTGGTGACCGGGACAGGGAACTATGGCTACACCTTC; cdr3_aa: CASSLVTGTGNYGYTF
d_call: NA; v_call: TRBV7-8; j_call: TRBJ2-3; clone_size: once; cdr3_nt: TGTGCCAGCAGCCCAGTGGGTAGCGGCCGCCACACAGATACGCAGTATTTT; cdr3_aa: CASSPVGSGRHTDTQYF
d_call: NA; v_call: TRBV5-1; j_call: TRBJ1-1; clone_size: NA; cdr3_nt: TGCGCCAGCAGCGGGGGGGACCGAGTCACTGAAGCTTTCTTT; cdr3_aa: CASSGGDRVTEAFF
d_call: TRBD1; v_call: TRBV5-1; j_call: TRBJ2-1; clone_size: NA; cdr3_nt: TGCGCCAGCAGCTCCGTACAGGGGTCCTACAATGAGCAGTTCTTC; cdr3_aa: CASSSVQGSYNEQFF
d_call: TRBD2; v_call: TRBV7-2; j_call: TRBJ2-2; clone_size: NA; cdr3_nt: TGTGCCAGCAGCTTAGTAGGGTCCAGCGGGGCGAACACCGGGGAGCTGTTTTTT; cdr3_aa: CASSLVGSSGANTGELFF
d_call: TRBD1; v_call: TRBV6-5; j_call: TRBJ1-5; clone_size: many; cdr3_nt: TGTGCCAGCAGGCACAGGGGCCGGGATCAGCCCCAGCATTTT; cdr3_aa: CASRHRGRDQPQHF
d_call: NA; v_call: TRBV2; j_call: TRBJ1-1; clone_size: NA; cdr3_nt: TGTGCCAGCAGTGGGGAGGTAACGGCCACTGAAGCTTTCTTT; cdr3_aa: CASSGEVTATEAFF
d_call: NA; v_call: TRBV25-1; j_call: TRBJ2-2; clone_size: NA; cdr3_nt: TGTGCCAGCAGTGACGCGGCGGCGACCGGGGAGCTGTTTTTT; cdr3_aa: CASSDAAATGELFF
d_call: NA; v_call: TRBV20-1; j_call: TRBJ2-7; clone_size: NA; cdr3_nt: TGCAGTGCTAGAGTAGAGGACGAGCAGTACTTC; cdr3_aa: CSARVEDEQYF
d_call: TRBD1; v_call: TRBV5-5; j_call: TRBJ2-5; clone_size: NA; cdr3_nt: TGTGCCAGCAGCTTTTTGACAGGGACAGAAGAGACCCAGTACTTC; cdr3_aa: CASSFLTGTEETQYF
d_call: TRBD1; v_call: TRBV5-1; j_call: TRBJ2-5; clone_size: NA; cdr3_nt: TGCGCCAGCAGCTTGTGGAGACAGGGGGACCAAGAGACCCAGTACTTC; cdr3_aa: CASSLWRQGDQETQYF
d_call: TRBD1; v_call: TRBV28; j_call: TRBJ1-2; clone_size: NA; cdr3_nt: TGTGCCAGCAGCAGTCAGGGGGTTTATGGCTACACCTTC; cdr3_aa: CASSSQGVYGYTF
d_call: NA; v_call: TRBV10-3; j_call: TRBJ1-5; clone_size: NA; cdr3_nt: TGTGCCATCACCGATATACTCGATCAGCCCCAGCATTTT; cdr3_aa: CAITDILDQPQHF
d_call: NA; v_call: TRBV11-2; j_call: TRBJ1-1; clone_size: NA; cdr3_nt: TGTGCCAGCAGCTTCTTGACGATGAACACTGAAGCTTTCTTT; cdr3_aa: CASSFLTMNTEAFF
d_call: NA; v_call: TRBV6-1; j_call: TRBJ2-5; clone_size: NA; cdr3_nt: TGTGCCAGCAGTGCTCGAGGGCAAGAGACCCAGTACTTC; cdr3_aa: CASSARGQETQYF
d_call: NA; v_call: TRBV21-1; j_call: TRBJ1-3; clone_size: NA; cdr3_nt: TGTGCCAGCAGCAAAGACAGGTCCTACATATATTTT; cdr3_aa: CASSKDRSYIYF
d_call: NA; v_call: TRBV20-1; j_call: TRBJ1-2; clone_size: few; cdr3_nt: TGCAGTGCCTTACACTATGGCTACACCTTC; cdr3_aa: CSALHYGYTF
d_call: NA; v_call: TRBV6-1; j_call: TRBJ1-1; clone_size: once; cdr3_nt: TGTGCCAGTTTTTGGGCAGGGGAGGAAAAAGCTTTCTTT; cdr3_aa: CASFWAGEEKAFF
d_call: NA; v_call: TRBV5-1; j_call: TRBJ2-3; clone_size: once; cdr3_nt: TGCGCCAGCAGCTTGGCCACCAACCAAGCAGATACGCAGTATTTT; cdr3_aa: CASSLATNQADTQYF
d_call: NA; v_call: TRBV28; j_call: TRBJ2-4; clone_size: NA; cdr3_nt: TGTGCCAGCAGCCCCTGGGCCAAAAACATTCAGTACTTC; cdr3_aa: CASSPWAKNIQYF
d_call: NA; v_call: TRBV5-6; j_call: TRBJ1-2; clone_size: NA; cdr3_nt: TGTGCCAGCAGCGCAACGCGGGGCTTCTGGTATGGCTACACCTTC; cdr3_aa: CASSATRGFWYGYTF
d_call: NA; v_call: TRBV28; j_call: TRBJ2-1; clone_size: few; cdr3_nt: TGTGCCAGCATGGGGGGAGTCTACAATGAGCAGTTCTTC; cdr3_aa: CASMGGVYNEQFF
d_call: NA; v_call: TRBV6-4; j_call: TRBJ2-1; clone_size: few; cdr3_nt: TGTGCCAGCAGTGTGACTAGGGGGGTAGGTGAGCAGTTCTTC; cdr3_aa: CASSVTRGVGEQFF
d_call: TRBD2; v_call: TRBV19; j_call: TRBJ2-1; clone_size: NA; cdr3_nt: TGTGCCAGTAGTACCGCCGGGGCTGCGTTTGCGGGAGGGGTTTCGAATGAGCAGTTCTTC; cdr3_aa: CASSTAGAAFAGGVSNEQFF
d_call: NA; v_call: TRBV5-5; j_call: TRBJ1-5; clone_size: once; cdr3_nt: TGTGCCAGCAGCTTGGGAGACAAGCCCGCTACGAATCAGCCCCAGCATTTT; cdr3_aa: CASSLGDKPATNQPQHF
d_call: TRBD2; v_call: TRBV28; j_call: TRBJ2-7; clone_size: NA; cdr3_nt: TGTGCCAGCAGTTTAATAGCGGGGGGGAATTACGAGCAGTACTTC; cdr3_aa: CASSLIAGGNYEQYF
d_call: NA; v_call: TRBV6-1; j_call: TRBJ1-2; clone_size: NA; cdr3_nt: TGTGCCAGCAGTGCACAGGGATTCCATGGCTACACCTTC; cdr3_aa: CASSAQGFHGYTF
d_call: TRBD1; v_call: TRBV12-5; j_call: TRBJ2-5; clone_size: once; cdr3_nt: TGTGCTAGTGGTCTCGGGACAGTTCAAAAGACCCAGTACTTC; cdr3_aa: CASGLGTVQKTQYF
d_call: NA; v_call: TRBV29-1; j_call: TRBJ2-7; clone_size: NA; cdr3_nt: TGCAGCGTTGAAGAGGGCGGGCAGTACTTC; cdr3_aa: CSVEEGGQYF
d_call: NA; v_call: TRBV11-1; j_call: TRBJ2-3; clone_size: NA; cdr3_nt: TGTGCCAGCAGCTCCCGAGGTAGCGGCGATACGCAGTATTTT; cdr3_aa: CASSSRGSGDTQYF
d_call: NA; v_call: TRBV28; j_call: TRBJ1-2; clone_size: NA; cdr3_nt: TGTGCCAGCAGTTTATCAACAGGGCAGGATGGCTACACCTTC; cdr3_aa: CASSLSTGQDGYTF
d_call: NA; v_call: TRBV1; j_call: TRBJ1-1; clone_size: many; cdr3_nt: TGCACCAGCAGCCAAGATGAGAGCTGGAGGGACCCGAACACTGAAGCTTTCTTT; cdr3_aa: CTSSQDESWRDPNTEAFF
d_call: NA; v_call: TRBV27; j_call: TRBJ2-2; clone_size: NA; cdr3_nt: TGTGCCAGCAGTCCCAGGGGCTGGGCCGGGGAGCTGTTTTTT; cdr3_aa: CASSPRGWAGELFF
d_call: NA; v_call: TRBV28; j_call: TRBJ1-2; clone_size: NA; cdr3_nt: TGTGCCAGCAGTTTCCTCGGGACGGCTACTAACTATGGCTACACCTTC; cdr3_aa: CASSFLGTATNYGYTF
d_call: TRBD2; v_call: TRBV6-5; j_call: TRBJ2-3; clone_size: NA; cdr3_nt: TGTGCCAGCAGTTACGTTAGCGGGAGCACAGATACGCAGTATTTT; cdr3_aa: CASSYVSGSTDTQYF
d_call: TRBD2; v_call: TRBV5-3; j_call: TRBJ2-3; clone_size: once; cdr3_nt: TGTGCCAGAAACCCAAGCGGGAGGTGGACAGATACGCAGTATTTT; cdr3_aa: CARNPSGRWTDTQYF
d_call: TRBD1; v_call: TRBV5-1; j_call: TRBJ2-7; clone_size: NA; cdr3_nt: TGCGCCAGCACCGCAGGCGGGACAGGGACCTACGAGCAGTACTTC; cdr3_aa: CASTAGGTGTYEQYF
d_call: NA; v_call: TRBV5-1; j_call: TRBJ2-3; clone_size: NA; cdr3_nt: TGCGCCAGCAGCCGTGCTAACACAGATACGCAGTATTTT; cdr3_aa: CASSRANTDTQYF
d_call: TRBD1; v_call: TRBV7-9; j_call: TRBJ1-4; clone_size: few; cdr3_nt: TGTGCCAGCAGCTTAGGTTGGACAGGGGGCCCAACTAATGAAAAACTGTTTTTT; cdr3_aa: CASSLGWTGGPTNEKLFF
d_call: NA; v_call: TRBV10-3; j_call: TRBJ2-1; clone_size: few; cdr3_nt: TGTGCCATCACCAGGACAGACACCATCTCGGATGAGCAGTTCTTC; cdr3_aa: CAITRTDTISDEQFF
d_call: TRBD2; v_call: TRBV6-5; j_call: TRBJ2-2; clone_size: NA; cdr3_nt: TGTGCCAGCAGCCTGACTAGCGGGATATCCGGGGAGCTGTTTTTT; cdr3_aa: CASSLTSGISGELFF
d_call: NA; v_call: TRBV27; j_call: TRBJ2-7; clone_size: few; cdr3_nt: TGTGCCAGCAGTTTTTCCCGCGGTCGCGAGCAGTACTTC; cdr3_aa: CASSFSRGREQYF
d_call: NA; v_call: TRBV30; j_call: TRBJ2-3; clone_size: NA; cdr3_nt: TGTGCCTGGAGAGAGAGCACAGATACGCAGTATTTT; cdr3_aa: CAWRESTDTQYF
d_call: NA; v_call: TRBV5-1; j_call: TRBJ1-1; clone_size: NA; cdr3_nt: TGCGCCAGCAGCTTGGGGCACGTGAACACTGAAGCTTTCTTT; cdr3_aa: CASSLGHVNTEAFF
d_call: TRBD2; v_call: TRBV4-1; j_call: TRBJ2-7; clone_size: NA; cdr3_nt: TGCGCCAGCAGCCCAACTTGGACTAGCGGGGTTTCCTACGAGCAGTACTTC; cdr3_aa: CASSPTWTSGVSYEQYF
d_call: TRBD1; v_call: TRBV28; j_call: TRBJ2-5; clone_size: NA; cdr3_nt: TGTGCCAGCAGTCCACCAACGACAGGGGACGAGACCCAGTACTTC; cdr3_aa: CASSPPTTGDETQYF
d_call: TRBD1; v_call: TRBV28; j_call: TRBJ1-6; clone_size: NA; cdr3_nt: TGTGCCAGCAGCCCAGGGGGACAGGAGAATTCACCCCTCCACTTT; cdr3_aa: CASSPGGQENSPLHF
d_call: NA; v_call: TRBV27; j_call: TRBJ1-5; clone_size: NA; cdr3_nt: TGTGCCAGCAGTTTCCGTCAGAATCAGCCCCAGCATTTT; cdr3_aa: CASSFRQNQPQHF
d_call: NA; v_call: TRBV21-1; j_call: TRBJ2-5; clone_size: NA; cdr3_nt: TGTGCCAGCAGCAAACACGACCAAGAGACCCAGTACTTC; cdr3_aa: CASSKHDQETQYF
d_call: NA; v_call: TRBV19; j_call: TRBJ1-5; clone_size: NA; cdr3_nt: TGTGCCAGTAGTAGTGGCCAGGGCCATCAGCCCCAGCATTTT; cdr3_aa: CASSSGQGHQPQHF
d_call: TRBD2; v_call: TRBV4-2; j_call: TRBJ2-2; clone_size: NA; cdr3_nt: TGTGCCAGCAGCGCCGGGACTAGGGCCGGGGAGCTGTTTTTT; cdr3_aa: CASSAGTRAGELFF
d_call: TRBD1; v_call: TRBV7-9; j_call: TRBJ2-3; clone_size: NA; cdr3_nt: TGTGCCAGCAAGGGGGCCCGATTCACAGATACGCAGTATTTT; cdr3_aa: CASKGARFTDTQYF
d_call: NA; v_call: TRBV2; j_call: TRBJ2-2; clone_size: NA; cdr3_nt: TGTGCCAGCAGTGAACAGGGACCCAACACCGGGGAGCTGTTTTTT; cdr3_aa: CASSEQGPNTGELFF
d_call: TRBD2; v_call: TRBV4-1; j_call: TRBJ2-1; clone_size: many; cdr3_nt: TGCGCCAGCAGCCGAAGAACGTCTAGCGGTTCCTACAATGAGCAGTTCTTC; cdr3_aa: CASSRRTSSGSYNEQFF
d_call: TRBD1; v_call: TRBV14; j_call: TRBJ2-7; clone_size: NA; cdr3_nt: TGTGCCAGCAGCCAATCCATCGGGACAGGGGGGTCCTACGAGCAGTACTTC; cdr3_aa: CASSQSIGTGGSYEQYF